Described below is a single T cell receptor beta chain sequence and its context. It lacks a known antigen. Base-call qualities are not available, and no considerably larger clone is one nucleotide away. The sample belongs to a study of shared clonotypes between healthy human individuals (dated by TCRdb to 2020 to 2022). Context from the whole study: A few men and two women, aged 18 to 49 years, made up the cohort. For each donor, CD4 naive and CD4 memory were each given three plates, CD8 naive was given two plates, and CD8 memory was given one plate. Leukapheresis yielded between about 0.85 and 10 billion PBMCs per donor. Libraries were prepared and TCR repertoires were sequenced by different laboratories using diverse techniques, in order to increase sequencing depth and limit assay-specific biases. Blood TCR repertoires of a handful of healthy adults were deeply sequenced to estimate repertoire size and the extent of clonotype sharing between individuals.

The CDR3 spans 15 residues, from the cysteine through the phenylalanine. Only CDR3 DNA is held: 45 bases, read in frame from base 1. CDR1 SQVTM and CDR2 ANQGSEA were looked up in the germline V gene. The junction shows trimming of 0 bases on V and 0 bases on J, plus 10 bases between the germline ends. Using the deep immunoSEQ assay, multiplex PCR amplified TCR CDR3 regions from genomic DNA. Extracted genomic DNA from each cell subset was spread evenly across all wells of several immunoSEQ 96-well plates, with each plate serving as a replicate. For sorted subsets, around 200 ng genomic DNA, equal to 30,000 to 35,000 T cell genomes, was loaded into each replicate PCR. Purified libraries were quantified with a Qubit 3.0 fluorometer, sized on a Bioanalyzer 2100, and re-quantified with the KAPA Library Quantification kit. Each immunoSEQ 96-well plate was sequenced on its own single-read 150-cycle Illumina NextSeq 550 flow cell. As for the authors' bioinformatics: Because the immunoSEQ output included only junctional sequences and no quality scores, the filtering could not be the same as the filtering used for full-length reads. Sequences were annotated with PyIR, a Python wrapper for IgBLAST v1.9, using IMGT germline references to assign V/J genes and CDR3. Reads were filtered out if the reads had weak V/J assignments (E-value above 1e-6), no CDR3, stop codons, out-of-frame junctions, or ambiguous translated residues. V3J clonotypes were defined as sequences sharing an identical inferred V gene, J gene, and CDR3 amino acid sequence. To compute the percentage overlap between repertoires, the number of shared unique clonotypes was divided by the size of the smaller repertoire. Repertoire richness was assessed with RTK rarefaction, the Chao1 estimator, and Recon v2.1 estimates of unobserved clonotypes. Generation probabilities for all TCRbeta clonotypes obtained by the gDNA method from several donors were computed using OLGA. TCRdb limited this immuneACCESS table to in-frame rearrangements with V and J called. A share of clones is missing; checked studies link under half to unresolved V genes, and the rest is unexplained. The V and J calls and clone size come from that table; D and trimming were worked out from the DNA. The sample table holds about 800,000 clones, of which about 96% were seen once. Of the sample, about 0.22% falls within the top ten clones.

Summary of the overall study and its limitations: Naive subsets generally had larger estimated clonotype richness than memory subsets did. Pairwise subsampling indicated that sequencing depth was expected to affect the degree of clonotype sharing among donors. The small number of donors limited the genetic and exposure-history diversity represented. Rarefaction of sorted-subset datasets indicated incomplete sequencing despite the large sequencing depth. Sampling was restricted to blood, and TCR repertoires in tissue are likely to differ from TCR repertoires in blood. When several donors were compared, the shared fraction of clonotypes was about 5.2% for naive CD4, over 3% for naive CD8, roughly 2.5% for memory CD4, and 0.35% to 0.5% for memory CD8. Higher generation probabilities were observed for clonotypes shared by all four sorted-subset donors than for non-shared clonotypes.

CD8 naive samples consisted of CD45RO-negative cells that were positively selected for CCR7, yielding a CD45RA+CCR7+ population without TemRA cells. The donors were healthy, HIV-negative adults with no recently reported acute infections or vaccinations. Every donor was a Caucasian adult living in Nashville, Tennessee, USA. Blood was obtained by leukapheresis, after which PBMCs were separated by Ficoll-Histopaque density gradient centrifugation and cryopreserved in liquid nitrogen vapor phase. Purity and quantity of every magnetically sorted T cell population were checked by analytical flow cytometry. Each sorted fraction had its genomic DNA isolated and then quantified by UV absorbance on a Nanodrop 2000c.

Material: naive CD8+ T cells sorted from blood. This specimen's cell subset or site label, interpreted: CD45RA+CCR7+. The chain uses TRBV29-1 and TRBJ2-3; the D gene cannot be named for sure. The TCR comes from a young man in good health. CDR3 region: CSVEESGYSTDTQYF. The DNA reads TGCAGCGTTGAAGAATCCGGTTATAGCACAGATACGCAGTATTTT.